The sequence of this TCR beta chain was determined in a study of CD8+ T cells in alopecia areata. At the level of the study: Tofacitinib lasted 6 to 18 months, then 6 months off drug. Points from the study as a whole: For baseline CD8+ expansion, any link to response stays uncertain with one nonresponder.

Stated treatment: oral pan-JAK inhibitor, 5-10 mg twice daily. Both peripheral blood and punch biopsies of lesional scalp skin were obtained from patients who had alopecia areata. Trimming left V 3 bases short and J 5 bases short, with 8 bases between. The CDR3 runs to 13 residues. Per germline, CDR1 ENHRY and CDR2 SYGVKD. TCR sequencing used cDNA made by reverse transcription of extracted RNA. Clones were sequenced by immunoSEQ multiplex PCR, and TCRdb holds only the in-frame ones, with some missing. In the table there are about 280,000 clones, 58% of which are singletons. For this clone: Antigen unknown.

This chain joins TRBV10-3 and TRBJ1-5; unclear D gene. The material sequenced was CD4+ T cells sorted from blood, taken at week 24, from a patient treated with tofacitinib. The origin of this receptor is a human donor with alopecia areata. CDR3 coding DNA: TGTGCCATCAGTGATCCTCGGGATCAGCCCCAGCATTTT. This codes for CAISDPRDQPQHF.